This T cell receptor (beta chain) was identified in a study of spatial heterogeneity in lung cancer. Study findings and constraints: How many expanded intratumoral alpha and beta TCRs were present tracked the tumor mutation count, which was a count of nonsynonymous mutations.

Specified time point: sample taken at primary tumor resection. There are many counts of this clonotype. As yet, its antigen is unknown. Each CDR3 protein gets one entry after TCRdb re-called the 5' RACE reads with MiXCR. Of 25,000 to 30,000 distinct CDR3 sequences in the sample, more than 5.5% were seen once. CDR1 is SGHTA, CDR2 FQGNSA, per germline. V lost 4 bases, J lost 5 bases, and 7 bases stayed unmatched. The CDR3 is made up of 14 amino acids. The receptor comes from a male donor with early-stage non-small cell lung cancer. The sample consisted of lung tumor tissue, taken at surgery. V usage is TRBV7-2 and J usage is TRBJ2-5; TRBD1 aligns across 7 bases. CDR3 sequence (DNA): TGTGCCAGCAGCTCGGGACAGCCCGGGGAGACCCAGTACTTC. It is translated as CASSSGQPGETQYF.